A selection of T cell receptor beta chains follows, all from one sample in a study of response to subunit inactivated influenza vaccine. TCRdb re-called the RT-PCR reads through MiXCR, storing one row per CDR3 protein. This table has roughly 700,000 distinct CDR3 sequences, approximately 13% appearing once. The sequenced sample was PBMCs from blood, obtained roughly 15 days before vaccination. These receptors all come from a man aged 50 to 60 who received an inactivated influenza vaccine. Both conserved end residues are part of each CDR3. The order of the fields is D gene, CDR3 length, J gene, clone size, V gene, CDR3 protein, CDR3 DNA. A D gene is named only where the DNA matches it firmly. For some rows the clone size is stated as once, few or many, or as a class when expanded; others skip it.

-,12,TRBJ2-3,many,TRBV20-1,CSARTTTDTQYF,TGCAGTGCTAGGACAACCACAGATACGCAGTATTTT
TRBD1,15,TRBJ2-7,few,TRBV15,CATSGSTGEGYEQYF,TGTGCCACCAGCGGATCAACAGGGGAAGGGTACGAGCAGTACTTC
TRBD2,15,TRBJ2-1,-,TRBV10-1,CASSKQSGGNNEQFF,TGCGCCAGCAGTAAACAGAGCGGGGGGAACAATGAGCAGTTCTTC
-,12,TRBJ1-5,many,TRBV20-1,CSAGQQNQPQHF,TGCAGTGCGGGGCAGCAAAATCAGCCCCAGCATTTT
TRBD1,14,TRBJ2-1,few,TRBV20-1,CSANTGVRDNEQFF,TGCAGTGCCAACACAGGGGTTCGGGACAATGAGCAGTTCTTC
-,16,TRBJ2-3,-,TRBV3-1,CASSQLRGRSTDTQYF,TGTGCCAGCAGCCAATTGCGCGGCCGAAGCACAGATACGCAGTATTTT
-,16,TRBJ1-1,few,TRBV6-2/TRBV6-3,CASSYSHQDSNTEAFF,TGTGCCAGCAGTTACTCGCATCAGGACAGCAACACTGAAGCTTTCTTT
-,15,TRBJ2-1,few,TRBV29-1,CSVEDPTASYNEQFF,TGCAGCGTTGAAGACCCCACGGCTAGCTACAATGAGCAGTTCTTC
-,16,TRBJ1-6,many,TRBV3-1,CASSQWESSYNSPLHF,TGTGCCAGCAGCCAATGGGAGAGCTCCTATAATTCACCCCTCCACTTT
TRBD2,16,TRBJ2-1,many,TRBV20-1,CSARGTSGGLRDEQFF,TGCAGTGCTAGGGGGACTAGCGGGGGACTCAGGGATGAGCAGTTCTTC
-,15,TRBJ2-7,many,TRBV4-2,CASSGTGTASYEQYF,TGTGCCAGCAGCGGGACCGGGACTGCCTCCTACGAGCAGTACTTC
-,15,TRBJ2-7,-,TRBV11-2,CASSLGGTVSYEQYF,TGTGCCAGCAGCTTAGGCGGGACCGTCTCCTACGAGCAGTACTTC
-,13,TRBJ1-2,few,TRBV7-9,CASSSGSNYGYTF,TGTGCCAGCAGCTCAGGGAGTAACTATGGCTACACCTTC
-,12,TRBJ2-7,-,TRBV2,CASTREGGEQYF,TGTGCCAGCACTAGGGAAGGCGGCGAGCAGTACTTC
TRBD2,15,TRBJ2-2,-,TRBV10-3,CAIRVAGVGSGELFF,TGTGCCATCAGGGTAGCGGGAGTCGGTTCCGGGGAGCTGTTTTTT
TRBD1,13,TRBJ1-6,many,TRBV12-3/TRBV12-4,CASTLRDRGALHF,TGTGCCAGCACCCTCCGGGACAGGGGGGCCCTCCACTTT
-,14,TRBJ2-5,-,TRBV29-1,CSVEGPGEQETQYF,TGCAGCGTTGAGGGGCCGGGGGAACAAGAGACCCAGTACTTC
-,13,TRBJ1-1,-,TRBV14,CASSQESGTEAFF,TGTGCCAGCAGCCAAGAGAGTGGTACTGAAGCTTTCTTT
TRBD1,15,TRBJ1-2,many,TRBV24-1,CATSDARQGDYGYTF,TGTGCCACCAGTGATGCGAGACAGGGAGACTATGGCTACACCTTC
-,15,TRBJ2-3,few,TRBV19,CASSIGGLGADTQYF,TGTGCCAGTAGTATAGGAGGCCTCGGGGCAGATACGCAGTATTTT
-,16,TRBJ1-4,few,TRBV3-1,CASSPGQSMYNEKLFF,TGTGCCAGCAGCCCCGGTCAGAGCATGTACAATGAAAAACTGTTTTTT
-,17,TRBJ2-1,-,TRBV7-8,CASSPGEGNLLYNEQFF,TGTGCCAGCAGTCCTGGAGAGGGGAACCTACTATACAATGAGCAGTTCTTC
TRBD1,16,TRBJ2-5,-,TRBV7-9,CASSLVGQGVQETQYF,TGTGCCAGCAGCTTAGTAGGACAGGGGGTCCAAGAGACCCAGTACTTC
TRBD2,17,TRBJ2-7,-,TRBV6-5,CASSYPLSSGTLGEQYF,TGTGCCAGCAGTTACCCTCTATCTAGCGGGACCTTGGGTGAGCAGTACTTC
-,12,TRBJ1-1,few,TRBV20-1,CSARGPGNGAFF,TGCAGTGCTAGGGGTCCCGGCAATGGAGCTTTCTTT
-,13,TRBJ2-1,-,TRBV10-3,CAISESDTRKQFF,TGTGCCATCAGTGAGTCGGACACACGGAAGCAGTTCTTC
-,16,TRBJ2-1,many,TRBV5-1,CASSLATWGMDHEQFF,TGCGCCAGCAGCTTGGCCACCTGGGGGATGGACCATGAGCAGTTCTTC
TRBD2,14,TRBJ2-1,-,TRBV20-1,CSASASGPYNEQFF,TGCAGTGCTAGTGCTAGCGGGCCATACAATGAGCAGTTCTTC
-,14,TRBJ1-5,-,TRBV2,CASSLDCSNQPQHF,TGTGCCAGCAGTCTCGACTGTAGCAATCAGCCCCAGCATTTT
TRBD1,16,TRBJ1-5,-,TRBV18,CASSSGQDRQNQPQHF,TGTGCCAGCTCATCGGGACAGGACAGACAAAATCAGCCCCAGCATTTT
-,14,TRBJ2-3,few,TRBV18,CASTRDSNTDTQYF,TGTGCCAGCACTCGGGACTCGAACACAGATACGCAGTATTTT
-,14,TRBJ2-3,few,TRBV7-2,CASSLNRNTDTQYF,TGTGCCAGCAGCTTGAACAGAAACACAGATACGCAGTATTTT
-,15,TRBJ2-2,-,TRBV14,CASSYFAAGSGELFF,TGTGCCAGCTCGTATTTTGCGGCGGGTTCCGGGGAGCTGTTTTTT
-,14,TRBJ2-7,many,TRBV5-1,CASSLLDITAEQYF,TGCGCCAGCAGCTTGCTAGATATCACCGCCGAGCAGTACTTC
TRBD2,16,TRBJ2-3,-,TRBV5-1,CASSLEGTSGTDTQYF,TGCGCCAGCAGCTTGGAGGGGACTAGCGGCACAGATACGCAGTATTTT
-,15,TRBJ2-5,many,TRBV20-1,CSARPPLFYQETQYF,TGCAGTGCTAGACCCCCCCTTTTCTACCAAGAGACCCAGTACTTC
-,15,TRBJ1-2,many,TRBV28,CASSGGDLANYGYTF,TGTGCCAGCAGTGGGGGGGATCTAGCTAACTATGGCTACACCTTC
TRBD1,17,TRBJ1-1,few,TRBV4-3,CASSRDGTGFMNTEAFF,TGCGCCAGCAGCCGAGACGGGACAGGGTTCATGAACACTGAAGCTTTCTTT
-,15,TRBJ2-1,few,TRBV3-1,CASSQIRISGNEQFF,TGTGCCAGCAGCCAGATAAGAATATCAGGGAATGAGCAGTTCTTC
TRBD1,15,TRBJ1-1,many,TRBV6-7,CASSYRDRQNTEAFF,TGTGCCAGCAGTTACCGGGACAGGCAGAACACTGAAGCTTTCTTT
-,14,TRBJ1-5,-,TRBV6-5,CASSWTAGAQPQHF,TGTGCCAGCAGTTGGACCGCGGGTGCTCAGCCCCAGCATTTT
TRBD1,13,TRBJ2-7,-,TRBV12-3/TRBV12-4,CASSSRDRNEQYF,TGTGCCAGCAGTTCCCGGGACAGGAACGAGCAGTACTTC
-,15,TRBJ1-2,-,TRBV9,CASSVAGRPSGGYTF,TGTGCCAGCAGCGTAGCTGGTAGACCCTCGGGGGGCTACACCTTC
-,13,TRBJ2-5,many,TRBV12-3/TRBV12-4,CASSLVVGETQYF,TGTGCCAGCAGTTTAGTGGTGGGAGAGACCCAGTACTTC
-,14,TRBJ2-7,few,TRBV20-1,CSASRSSSSYEQYF,TGCAGTGCTAGTCGCAGCTCTAGCTCCTACGAGCAGTACTTC
-,15,TRBJ1-3,-,TRBV5-1,CASTIGGSSGNTIYF,TGCGCCAGCACCATTGGAGGTAGCTCTGGAAACACCATATATTTT
TRBD1,15,TRBJ2-3,-,TRBV5-1,CASSFRQGRTDTQYF,TGCGCCAGCAGCTTCAGACAGGGAAGGACAGATACGCAGTATTTT
-,13,TRBJ2-5,-,TRBV7-8,CASSLRSRETQYF,TGTGCCAGCAGCTTAAGGTCCCGAGAGACCCAGTACTTC
-,16,TRBJ1-4,-,TRBV15,CATSRARVRWDEKLFF,TGTGCCACCAGCAGAGCCCGGGTGAGGTGGGATGAAAAACTGTTTTTT
-,18,TRBJ1-4,once,TRBV28,CASSPGRGIQLTNEKLFF,TGTGCCAGCAGTCCGGGAAGGGGGATACAGCTGACTAATGAAAAACTGTTTTTT
-,15,TRBJ2-4,few,TRBV7-9,CASSKPQGAKNIQYF,TGTGCCAGCAGCAAACCCCAAGGAGCCAAAAACATTCAGTACTTC
-,14,TRBJ2-1,-,TRBV25-1,CASSECTGICEQFF,TGTGCCAGCAGTGAATGTACAGGGATTTGTGAGCAGTTCTTC
-,13,TRBJ2-7,many,TRBV7-8,CASSFQRTYEQYF,TGTGCCAGCAGCTTTCAGAGAACCTACGAGCAGTACTTC
-,12,TRBJ1-1,-,TRBV29-1,CSVGVQVSEAFF,TGCAGCGTTGGAGTTCAGGTCTCTGAAGCTTTCTTT
-,12,TRBJ1-1,many,TRBV12-3/TRBV12-4,CASSHAAREAFF,TGTGCCAGCAGTCACGCTGCAAGAGAAGCTTTCTTT
-,16,TRBJ2-7,few,TRBV6-5,CASSYNPGIGTYEQYF,TGTGCCAGCAGTTACAATCCCGGGATAGGAACCTACGAGCAGTACTTC
TRBD1,12,TRBJ1-6,many,TRBV6-2/TRBV6-3,CATGQGDSPLHF,TGTGCCACCGGCCAGGGGGATTCACCCCTCCACTTT
TRBD1,15,TRBJ1-2,few,TRBV2,CASSRPGGSRSGYTF,TGTGCCAGCAGTAGGCCAGGGGGCTCCCGGTCCGGCTACACCTTC